A selection of T cell receptor beta chains follows, all from one sample in a study of patients and donors after allogeneic stem cell transplantation. TCRdb re-called the RT-PCR reads with MiXCR, one entry per CDR3 protein. Here the sample spans roughly 880,000 distinct CDR3 sequences, about a sixth being singletons. Sequenced material: blood, either unsorted or a sorted T cell fraction (not recorded which). These receptor sequences come from a human donor who was either an allogeneic HSCT recipient or a stem cell or donor lymphocyte infusion donor (not recorded which). It is not recorded whose cells these are; they may come from a transplant donor. The CDR3 runs from the conserved cysteine through the conserved F or W. Each record gives: V gene, J gene, D gene, clone size, CDR3 protein, CDR3 DNA. The D gene is left open where the match is weak. For some rows the clone size is stated as once, few or many, or as a class when expanded; others skip it.

v_call: TRBV7-9; j_call: TRBJ1-2; d_call: -; clone_size: -; cdr3_aa: CASSSDTAGYGYTF; cdr3_nt: TGTGCCAGCAGCTCGGACACCGCGGGGTATGGCTACACCTTC
v_call: TRBV5-1; j_call: TRBJ2-3; d_call: -; clone_size: many; cdr3_aa: CASSPTQRPDTQYF; cdr3_nt: TGCGCCAGCAGCCCCACCCAACGGCCAGATACGCAGTATTTT
v_call: TRBV3-1; j_call: TRBJ2-1; d_call: TRBD2; clone_size: few; cdr3_aa: CASSFSGSPHYNEQFF; cdr3_nt: TGTGCCAGCAGTTTTAGCGGGTCCCCTCACTACAATGAGCAGTTCTTC
v_call: TRBV24-1; j_call: TRBJ2-7; d_call: TRBD2; clone_size: few; cdr3_aa: CATSDTGAGGPMAEQYF; cdr3_nt: TGTGCCACCAGTGATACCGGGGCGGGAGGGCCCATGGCCGAGCAGTACTTC
v_call: TRBV12-3/TRBV12-4; j_call: TRBJ1-5; d_call: TRBD1; clone_size: few; cdr3_aa: CASSLGGTVPRKRLEQPQHF; cdr3_nt: TGTGCCAGCAGTTTAGGTGGGACAGTCCCAAGAAAGCGATTAGAACAGCCCCAGCATTTT
v_call: TRBV4-1; j_call: TRBJ2-2; d_call: TRBD2; clone_size: -; cdr3_aa: CASSQVIGLAGLNTGELFF; cdr3_nt: TGCGCCAGCAGCCAAGTTATAGGACTAGCGGGGCTAAACACCGGGGAGCTGTTTTTT
v_call: TRBV12-3/TRBV12-4; j_call: TRBJ2-6; d_call: -; clone_size: few; cdr3_aa: CASRQGTGANVLTF; cdr3_nt: TGTGCCAGCAGGCAGGGAACTGGGGCCAACGTCCTGACTTTC
v_call: TRBV4-3; j_call: TRBJ2-2; d_call: TRBD1; clone_size: few; cdr3_aa: CASTPRTGANTGELFF; cdr3_nt: TGCGCCAGCACCCCAAGAACAGGGGCGAACACCGGGGAGCTGTTTTTT
v_call: TRBV5-1; j_call: TRBJ2-2; d_call: TRBD1; clone_size: few; cdr3_aa: CASSARQGQTGELFF; cdr3_nt: TGCGCCAGCAGCGCGAGACAGGGGCAAACCGGGGAGCTGTTTTTT
v_call: TRBV4-1; j_call: TRBJ1-2; d_call: -; clone_size: -; cdr3_aa: CASSEVQGSYGYTF; cdr3_nt: TGCGCCAGCAGCGAAGTACAGGGAAGCTATGGCTACACCTTC
v_call: TRBV7-6; j_call: TRBJ2-4; d_call: -; clone_size: -; cdr3_aa: CASSKTAKNIQYF; cdr3_nt: TGTGCCAGCAGTAAAACGGCCAAAAACATTCAGTACTTC
v_call: TRBV10-3; j_call: TRBJ2-7; d_call: -; clone_size: -; cdr3_aa: CAISESLVYEQYF; cdr3_nt: TGTGCCATCAGTGAGTCGCTGGTCTACGAGCAGTACTTC
v_call: TRBV7-8; j_call: TRBJ2-2; d_call: -; clone_size: few; cdr3_aa: CASSSRTWNTGELFF; cdr3_nt: TGTGCCAGCAGCTCCAGGACCTGGAACACCGGGGAGCTGTTTTTT
v_call: TRBV12-3/TRBV12-4; j_call: TRBJ2-5; d_call: TRBD2; clone_size: few; cdr3_aa: CASSVAGGPEETQYF; cdr3_nt: TGTGCCAGCAGTGTAGCGGGGGGGCCCGAAGAGACCCAGTACTTC
v_call: TRBV12-3/TRBV12-4; j_call: TRBJ2-3; d_call: -; clone_size: few; cdr3_aa: CASSYEATDTQYF; cdr3_nt: TGTGCCAGCAGTTACGAGGCCACAGATACGCAGTATTTT
v_call: TRBV4-2; j_call: TRBJ2-7; d_call: -; clone_size: few; cdr3_aa: CASSQVRSFEQYF; cdr3_nt: TGTGCCAGCAGCCAAGTCCGCAGCTTCGAGCAGTACTTC
v_call: TRBV2; j_call: TRBJ1-5; d_call: TRBD1; clone_size: few; cdr3_aa: CASTGTADQPQHF; cdr3_nt: TGTGCCAGTACAGGGACAGCCGATCAGCCCCAGCATTTT
v_call: TRBV12-3/TRBV12-4; j_call: TRBJ1-3; d_call: -; clone_size: many; cdr3_aa: CASRNRGNTIYF; cdr3_nt: TGTGCCAGCAGAAACAGGGGAAACACCATATATTTT
v_call: TRBV20-1; j_call: TRBJ2-4; d_call: TRBD2; clone_size: few; cdr3_aa: CSARRSGGAKNIQYF; cdr3_nt: TGCAGTGCTAGGCGTAGCGGGGGGGCCAAAAACATTCAGTACTTC
v_call: TRBV20-1; j_call: TRBJ2-1; d_call: -; clone_size: -; cdr3_aa: CSATHTVNEQFF; cdr3_nt: TGCAGTGCTACCCACACCGTCAATGAGCAGTTCTTC
v_call: TRBV12-3/TRBV12-4; j_call: TRBJ1-1; d_call: -; clone_size: -; cdr3_aa: CASSLWRMIMNTEAFF; cdr3_nt: TGTGCCAGCAGTTTATGGCGAATGATAATGAACACTGAAGCTTTCTTT
v_call: TRBV10-3; j_call: TRBJ2-1; d_call: TRBD1; clone_size: many; cdr3_aa: CAISGTGRSGEQFF; cdr3_nt: TGTGCCATCAGCGGGACAGGGCGTAGTGGTGAGCAGTTCTTC
v_call: TRBV7-9; j_call: TRBJ1-4; d_call: -; clone_size: few; cdr3_aa: CASSRRQPTNEKLFF; cdr3_nt: TGTGCCAGCAGCAGAAGACAGCCAACTAATGAAAAACTGTTTTTT
v_call: TRBV3-1; j_call: TRBJ1-1; d_call: -; clone_size: few; cdr3_aa: CASSHAGTEAFF; cdr3_nt: TGTGCCAGCAGCCATGCTGGCACTGAAGCTTTCTTT
v_call: TRBV11-1; j_call: TRBJ2-7; d_call: TRBD2; clone_size: few; cdr3_aa: CASTRGGASYEQYF; cdr3_nt: TGTGCCAGCACCCGGGGGGGTGCTTCCTACGAGCAGTACTTC
v_call: TRBV5-1; j_call: TRBJ2-7; d_call: TRBD2; clone_size: few; cdr3_aa: CASSLGSGRAAEQYF; cdr3_nt: TGCGCCAGCAGCTTGGGAAGCGGGAGGGCAGCCGAGCAGTACTTC
v_call: TRBV15; j_call: TRBJ2-1; d_call: -; clone_size: few; cdr3_aa: CATSSVGGTYNEQFF; cdr3_nt: TGTGCCACCAGCAGTGTGGGGGGCACCTACAATGAGCAGTTCTTC
v_call: TRBV27; j_call: TRBJ2-1; d_call: TRBD1; clone_size: -; cdr3_aa: CASSLLGGRGNEQFF; cdr3_nt: TGTGCCAGCAGTTTATTAGGGGGCAGGGGCAATGAGCAGTTCTTC
v_call: TRBV7-2; j_call: TRBJ2-7; d_call: TRBD1; clone_size: -; cdr3_aa: CASSRAGTGIYEQYF; cdr3_nt: TGTGCCAGCAGTCGGGCCGGGACAGGGATTTACGAGCAGTACTTC
v_call: TRBV15; j_call: TRBJ2-1; d_call: -; clone_size: few; cdr3_aa: CATSSRGPGIYNEQFF; cdr3_nt: TGTGCCACCAGCAGTCGGGGCCCCGGGATCTACAATGAGCAGTTCTTC
v_call: TRBV7-9; j_call: TRBJ2-2; d_call: TRBD1; clone_size: few; cdr3_aa: CASSSLQGVNTGELFF; cdr3_nt: TGTGCCAGCAGCTCGTTACAGGGGGTGAACACCGGGGAGCTGTTTTTT
v_call: TRBV12-3/TRBV12-4; j_call: TRBJ1-5; d_call: TRBD1; clone_size: few; cdr3_aa: CASSRGTAYNQPQHF; cdr3_nt: TGTGCCAGCAGTCGCGGGACAGCTTACAATCAGCCCCAGCATTTT
v_call: TRBV12-5; j_call: TRBJ1-1; d_call: -; clone_size: few; cdr3_aa: CASGGQPNTEAFF; cdr3_nt: TGTGCTAGTGGCGGACAACCGAACACTGAAGCTTTCTTT
v_call: TRBV29-1; j_call: TRBJ1-2; d_call: -; clone_size: -; cdr3_aa: CSVEDPRVGYTF; cdr3_nt: TGCAGCGTTGAAGATCCGAGGGTAGGCTACACCTTC
v_call: TRBV2; j_call: TRBJ1-4; d_call: -; clone_size: -; cdr3_aa: CASSDESAGRVEKLFF; cdr3_nt: TGTGCCAGCAGTGATGAGAGCGCCGGCCGGGTTGAAAAACTGTTTTTT